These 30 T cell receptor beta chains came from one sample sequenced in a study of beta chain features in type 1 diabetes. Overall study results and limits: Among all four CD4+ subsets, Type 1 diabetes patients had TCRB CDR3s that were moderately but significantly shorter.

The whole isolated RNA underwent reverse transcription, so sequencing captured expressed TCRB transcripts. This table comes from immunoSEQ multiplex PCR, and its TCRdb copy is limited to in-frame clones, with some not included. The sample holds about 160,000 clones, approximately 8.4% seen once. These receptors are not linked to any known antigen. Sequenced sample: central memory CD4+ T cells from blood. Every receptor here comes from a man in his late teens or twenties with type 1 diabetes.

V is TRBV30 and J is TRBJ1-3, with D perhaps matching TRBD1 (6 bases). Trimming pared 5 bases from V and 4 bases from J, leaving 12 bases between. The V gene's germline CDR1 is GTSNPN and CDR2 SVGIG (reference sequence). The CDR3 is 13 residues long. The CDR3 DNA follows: TGTGCCTGGGTAACAGGGATAGGAAACACCATATATTTT. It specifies CAWVTGIGNTIYF. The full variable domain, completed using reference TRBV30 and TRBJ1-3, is SQTIHQWPATLVQPVGSPLSLECTVEGTSNPNLYWYRQAAGRGLQLLFYSVGIGQISSEVPQNLSASRPQDRQFILSSKKLLLSDSGFYLCAWVTGIGNTIYFGEGSWLTVV.

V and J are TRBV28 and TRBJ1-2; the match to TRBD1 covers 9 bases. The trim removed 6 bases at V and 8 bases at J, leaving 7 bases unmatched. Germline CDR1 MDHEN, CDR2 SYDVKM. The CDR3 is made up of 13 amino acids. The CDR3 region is CASSSGQGRGYTF. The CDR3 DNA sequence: TGTGCCAGCAGCTCCGGACAGGGGAGAGGCTACACCTTC.

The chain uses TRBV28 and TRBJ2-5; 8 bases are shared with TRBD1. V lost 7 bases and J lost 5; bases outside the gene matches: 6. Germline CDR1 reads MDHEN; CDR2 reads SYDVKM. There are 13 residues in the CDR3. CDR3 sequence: CASTRDRRETQYF. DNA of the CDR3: TGTGCCAGCACACGGGACAGGAGGGAGACCCAGTACTTC. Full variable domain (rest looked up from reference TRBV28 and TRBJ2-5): DVKVTQSSRYLVKRTGEKVFLECVQDMDHENMFWYRQDPGLGLRLIYFSYDVKMKEKGDIPEGYSVSREKKERFSLILESASTNQTSMYLCASTRDRRETQYFGPGTRLLVL.

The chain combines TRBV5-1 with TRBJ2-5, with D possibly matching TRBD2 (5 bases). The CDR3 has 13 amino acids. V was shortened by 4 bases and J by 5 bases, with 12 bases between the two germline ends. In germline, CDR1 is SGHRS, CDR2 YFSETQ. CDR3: CASSAPRGETQYF. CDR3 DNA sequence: TGCGCCAGCAGCGCCCCGAGAGGGGAGACCCAGTACTTC.

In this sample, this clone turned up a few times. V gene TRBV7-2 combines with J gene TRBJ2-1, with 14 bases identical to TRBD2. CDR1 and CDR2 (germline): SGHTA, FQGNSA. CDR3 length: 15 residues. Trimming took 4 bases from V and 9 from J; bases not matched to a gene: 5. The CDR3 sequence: CASSSWTSGGTEQFF. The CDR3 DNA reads TGTGCCAGCAGCTCCTGGACTAGCGGGGGGACTGAGCAGTTCTTC.

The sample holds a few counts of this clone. The CDR3 spells CASSPQLAGGQEQYF. DNA for the CDR3: TGTGCCAGCAGCCCACAACTAGCGGGGGGGCAAGAGCAGTACTTC. The chain recombines TRBV7-2 with TRBJ2-7, with 13 bases identical to TRBD2. CDR1 is SGHTA, CDR2 FQGNSA, per germline. This CDR3 contains 15 residues. V lost 5 bases, J lost 7 bases, and 8 bases stayed unmatched.

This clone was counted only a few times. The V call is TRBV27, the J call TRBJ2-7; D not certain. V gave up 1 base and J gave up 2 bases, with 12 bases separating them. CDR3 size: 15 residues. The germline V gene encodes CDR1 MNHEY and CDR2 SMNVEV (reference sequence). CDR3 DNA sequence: TGTGCCAGCAGTTTATATGGAGCCCCTCCCTACGAGCAGTACTTC. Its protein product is CASSLYGAPPYEQYF.

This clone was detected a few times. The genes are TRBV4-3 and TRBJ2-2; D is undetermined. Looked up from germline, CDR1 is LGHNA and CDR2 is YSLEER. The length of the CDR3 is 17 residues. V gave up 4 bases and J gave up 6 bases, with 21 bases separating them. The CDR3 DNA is TGCGCCAGCAGCCCTTACCGGATGATTAGCAGTCCCGGGGAGCTGTTTTTT. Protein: CASSPYRMISSPGELFF.

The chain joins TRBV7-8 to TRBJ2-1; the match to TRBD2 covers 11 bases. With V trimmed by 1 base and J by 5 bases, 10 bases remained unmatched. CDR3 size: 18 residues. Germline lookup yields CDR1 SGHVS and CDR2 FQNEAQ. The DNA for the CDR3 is TGTGCCAGCAGCTTAGACCAACTAGGGACTAGCGGAAACAATGAGCAGTTCTTC. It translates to CASSLDQLGTSGNNEQFF.

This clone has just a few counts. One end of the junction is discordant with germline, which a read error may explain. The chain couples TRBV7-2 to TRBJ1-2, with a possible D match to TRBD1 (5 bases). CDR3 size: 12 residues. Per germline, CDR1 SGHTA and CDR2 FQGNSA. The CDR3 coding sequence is TGTGCCAGCAGCCCCCCTGGGCGGGGCTGCACCTTC. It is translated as CASSPPGRGCTF.

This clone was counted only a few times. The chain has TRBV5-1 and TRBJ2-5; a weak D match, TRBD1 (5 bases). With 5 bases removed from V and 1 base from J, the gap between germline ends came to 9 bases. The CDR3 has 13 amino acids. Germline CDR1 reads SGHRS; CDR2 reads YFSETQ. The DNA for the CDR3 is TGCGCCAGCAGACAGACAGTCCAAGAGACCCAGTACTTC. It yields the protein CASRQTVQETQYF.

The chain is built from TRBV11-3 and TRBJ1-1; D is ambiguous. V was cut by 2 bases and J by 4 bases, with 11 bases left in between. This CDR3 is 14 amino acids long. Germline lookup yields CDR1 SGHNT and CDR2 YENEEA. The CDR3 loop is CASSLNSGSTEAFF. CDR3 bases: TGTGCCAGCAGCTTAAATTCCGGGAGCACTGAAGCTTTCTTT. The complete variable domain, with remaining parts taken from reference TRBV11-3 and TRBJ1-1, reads EAGVVQSPRYKIIEKKQPVAFWCNPISGHNTLYWYLQNLGQGPELLIRYENEEAVDDSQLPKDRFSAERLKGVDSTLKIQPAELGDSAVYLCASSLNSGSTEAFFGQGTRLTVV.

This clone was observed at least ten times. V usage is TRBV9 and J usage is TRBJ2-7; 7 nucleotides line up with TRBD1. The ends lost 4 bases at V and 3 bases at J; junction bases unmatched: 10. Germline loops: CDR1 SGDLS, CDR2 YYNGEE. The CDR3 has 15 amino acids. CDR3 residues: CASSPDPQGIYEQYF. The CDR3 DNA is TGTGCCAGCAGCCCAGACCCACAGGGGATCTACGAGCAGTACTTC.

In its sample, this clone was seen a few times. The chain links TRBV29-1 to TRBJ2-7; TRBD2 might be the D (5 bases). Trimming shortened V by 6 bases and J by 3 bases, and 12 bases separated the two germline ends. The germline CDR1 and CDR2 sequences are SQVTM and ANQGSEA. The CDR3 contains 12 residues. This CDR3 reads CSVGLVDYEQYF. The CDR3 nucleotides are TGCAGCGTAGGACTTGTCGACTACGAGCAGTACTTC.

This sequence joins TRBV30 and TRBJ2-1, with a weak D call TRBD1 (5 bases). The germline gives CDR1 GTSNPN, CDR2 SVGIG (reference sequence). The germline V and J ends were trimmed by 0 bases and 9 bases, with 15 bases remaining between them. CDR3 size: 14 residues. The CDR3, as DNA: TGTGCCTGGAGTGTTTGGTCAGGGTCCGGTGAGCAGTTCTTC. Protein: CAWSVWSGSGEQFF.

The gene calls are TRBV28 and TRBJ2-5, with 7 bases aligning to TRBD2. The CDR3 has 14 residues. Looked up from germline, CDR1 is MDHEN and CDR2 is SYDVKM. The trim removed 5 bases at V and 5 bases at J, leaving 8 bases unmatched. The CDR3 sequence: CASSRDSGGETQYF. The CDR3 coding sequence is TGTGCCAGCAGTCGGGACTCCGGGGGGGAGACCCAGTACTTC. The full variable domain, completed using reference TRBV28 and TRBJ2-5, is DVKVTQSSRYLVKRTGEKVFLECVQDMDHENMFWYRQDPGLGLRLIYFSYDVKMKEKGDIPEGYSVSREKKERFSLILESASTNQTSMYLCASSRDSGGETQYFGPGTRLLVL.

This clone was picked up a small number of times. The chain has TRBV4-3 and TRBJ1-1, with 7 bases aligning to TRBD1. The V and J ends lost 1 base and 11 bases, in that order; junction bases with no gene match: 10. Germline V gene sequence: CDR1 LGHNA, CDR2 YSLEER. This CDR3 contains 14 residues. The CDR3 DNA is TGCGCCAGCAGCCAAGTGGGACAGCTCATAGGGGCTTTCTTT. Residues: CASSQVGQLIGAFF.

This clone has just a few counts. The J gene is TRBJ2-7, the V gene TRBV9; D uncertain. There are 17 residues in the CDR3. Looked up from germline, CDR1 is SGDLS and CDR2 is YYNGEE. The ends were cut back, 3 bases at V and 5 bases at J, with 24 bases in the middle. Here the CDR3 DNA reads TGTGCCAGCAGCGGATCCGTCCCAGGTGCCCCCCCCCACGAGCAGTACTTC. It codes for CASSGSVPGAPPHEQYF. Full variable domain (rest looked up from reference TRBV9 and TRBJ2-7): DSGVTQTPKHLITATGQRVTLRCSPRSGDLSVYWYQQSLDQGLQFLIQYYNGEERAKGNILERFSAQQFPDLHSELNLSSLELGDSALYFCASSGSVPGAPPHEQYFGPGTRLTVT.

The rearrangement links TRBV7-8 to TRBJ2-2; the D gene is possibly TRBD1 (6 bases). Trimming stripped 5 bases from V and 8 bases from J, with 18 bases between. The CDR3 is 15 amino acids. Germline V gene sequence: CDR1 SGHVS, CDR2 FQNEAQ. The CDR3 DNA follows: TGTGCCAGCAGCCGATTCCGGACAGTCCAAGGGGAGCTGTTTTTT. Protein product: CASSRFRTVQGELFF.

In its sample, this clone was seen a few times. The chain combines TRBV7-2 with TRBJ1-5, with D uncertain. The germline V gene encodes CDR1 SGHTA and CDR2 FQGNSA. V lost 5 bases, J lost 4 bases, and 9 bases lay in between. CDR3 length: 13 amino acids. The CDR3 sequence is CASSPQWNQPQHF. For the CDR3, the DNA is TGTGCCAGCAGCCCACAGTGGAATCAGCCCCAGCATTTT.

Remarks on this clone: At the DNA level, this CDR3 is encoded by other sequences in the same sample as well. The CDR3 bases are TGTGCCAGCAGCTTGGCCGGGGGGACCGGGGAGCTGTTTTTT. This sequence encodes CASSLAGGTGELFF. J is TRBJ2-2 and V is TRBV5-4; 7 positions agree with TRBD2. The germline V gene has CDR1 SGHNT and CDR2 YYREEE (reference sequence). The CDR3 runs 14 residues. Trimming at V came to 0 bases and at J to 5 bases, leaving 1 base not matched to a gene.

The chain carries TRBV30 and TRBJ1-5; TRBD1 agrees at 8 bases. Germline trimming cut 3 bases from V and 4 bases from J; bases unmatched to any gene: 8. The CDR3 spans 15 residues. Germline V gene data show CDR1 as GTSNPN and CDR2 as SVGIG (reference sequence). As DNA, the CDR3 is TGTGCCTGGAGCTTCGAAGGACAGGGAAATCAGCCCCAGCATTTT. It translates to CAWSFEGQGNQPQHF.

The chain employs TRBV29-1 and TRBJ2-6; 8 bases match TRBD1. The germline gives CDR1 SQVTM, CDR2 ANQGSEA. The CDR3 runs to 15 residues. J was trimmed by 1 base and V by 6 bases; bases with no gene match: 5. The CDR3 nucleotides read TGCAGCGTCAAAACAGGGGGATCTGGGGCCAACGTCCTGACTTTC. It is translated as CSVKTGGSGANVLTF.

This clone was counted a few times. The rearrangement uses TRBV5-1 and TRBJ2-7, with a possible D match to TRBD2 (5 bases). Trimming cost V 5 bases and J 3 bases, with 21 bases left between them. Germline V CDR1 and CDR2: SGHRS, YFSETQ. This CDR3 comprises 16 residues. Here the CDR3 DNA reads TGCGCCAGCAGGTTCTCAGCGGCCCCCGGAAACTACGAGCAGTACTTC. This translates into CASRFSAAPGNYEQYF.

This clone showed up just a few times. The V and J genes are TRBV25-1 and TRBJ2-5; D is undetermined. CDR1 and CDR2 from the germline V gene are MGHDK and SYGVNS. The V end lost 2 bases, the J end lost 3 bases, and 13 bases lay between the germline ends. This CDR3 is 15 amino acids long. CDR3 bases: TGTGCCAGCAGTGAAAACGACTCCCCTAAAGAGACCCAGTACTTC. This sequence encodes CASSENDSPKETQYF.

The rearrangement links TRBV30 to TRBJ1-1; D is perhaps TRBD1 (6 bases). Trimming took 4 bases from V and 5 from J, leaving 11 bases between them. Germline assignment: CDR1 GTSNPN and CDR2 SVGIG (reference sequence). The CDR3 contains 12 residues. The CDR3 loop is CAWTRGGTEAFF. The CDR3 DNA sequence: TGTGCCTGGACTAGGGGGGGAACTGAAGCTTTCTTT.

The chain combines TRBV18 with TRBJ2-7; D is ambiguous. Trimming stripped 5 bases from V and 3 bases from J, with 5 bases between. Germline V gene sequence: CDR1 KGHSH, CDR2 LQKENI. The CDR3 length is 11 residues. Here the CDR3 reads CASSFFYEQYF. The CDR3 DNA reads TGTGCCAGCTCATTCTTCTACGAGCAGTACTTC. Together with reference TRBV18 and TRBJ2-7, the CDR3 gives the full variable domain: NAGVMQNPRHLVRRRGQEARLRCSPMKGHSHVYWYRQLPEEGLKFMVYLQKENIIDESGMPKERFSAEFPKEGPSILRIQQVVRGDSAAYFCASSFFYEQYFGPGTRLTVT.

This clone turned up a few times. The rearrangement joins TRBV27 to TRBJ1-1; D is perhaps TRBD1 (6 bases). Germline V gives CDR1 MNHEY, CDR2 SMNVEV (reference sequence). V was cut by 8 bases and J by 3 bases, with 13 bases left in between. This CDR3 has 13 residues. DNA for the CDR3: TGTGCCAGCGGGTACAGGGTAGACACTGAAGCTTTCTTT. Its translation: CASGYRVDTEAFF.

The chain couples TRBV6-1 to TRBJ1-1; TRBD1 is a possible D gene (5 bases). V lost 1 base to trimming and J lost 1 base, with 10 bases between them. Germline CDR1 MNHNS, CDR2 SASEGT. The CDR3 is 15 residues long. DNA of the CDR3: TGTGCCAGCAGTGAAGGCTGGGGGGGGAACACTGAAGCTTTCTTT. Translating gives CASSEGWGGNTEAFF.

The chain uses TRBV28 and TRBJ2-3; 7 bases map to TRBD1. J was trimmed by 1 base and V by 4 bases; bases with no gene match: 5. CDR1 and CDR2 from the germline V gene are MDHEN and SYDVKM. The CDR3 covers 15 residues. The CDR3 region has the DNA TGTGCCAGCAGTTCCGCCCAGGGGGGCACAGATACGCAGTATTTT. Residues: CASSSAQGGTDTQYF.